This T cell receptor (beta chain) was profiled in a study of blood T cell repertoires in COVID-19. Study information: Samples of COVID-19 (acute and convalescent) were obtained from the United States, Italy and Spain.

CDR1 is MNHNY and CDR2 is SVGAGI in the germline V gene (reference sequence). The CDR3 covers 14 residues. Between the trimmed V and J ends, which lost 6 bases and 0 bases, there was a span of 9 bases. Assay used: immunoSEQ multiplex PCR; TCRdb lists only in-frame clones, some missing. Among around 200,000 clones listed, about nine tenths were seen once. The chain joins TRBV6-6 to TRBJ2-1; D is possibly TRBD1 (6 bases). The specimen sequenced was peripheral blood. The source is a man between 40 and 49 years old with acute or convalescent COVID-19. As DNA, the CDR3 is TGTGCCAGCAGCCAGGACAGCTCCTACAATGAGCAGTTCTTC. It specifies CASSQDSSYNEQFF.